This entry is about one TCR beta chain. How the authors handled the data: The assay estimated nucleated cells by amplifying reference gene primers. Repertoires were generated with immunoSEQ multiplex PCR, while TCRdb's copy carries only in-frame clones and drops some. D and trimming come from the DNA, and the V and J calls and clone size come from that table. The sample holds about 45,000 clones, 70% to 90% seen once. V was trimmed by 2 bases and J by 4 bases, leaving 12 bases between them. The germline V gene has CDR1 SGHTA and CDR2 FQGNSA. The length of the CDR3 is 14 residues. These data come from a study of blood T cell repertoires in COVID-19. Study-level information: Acute and convalescent COVID-19 samples came from the United States, Italy and Spain.

Sample: peripheral blood. This sequence was found in an elderly woman with acute or convalescent COVID-19. This chain links TRBV7-2 with TRBJ2-7; D gene unclear. CDR3 residues: CASSLSRVIYEQYF. Written as DNA, the CDR3 is TGTGCCAGCAGCTTATCAAGAGTAATTTACGAGCAGTACTTC.